This T cell receptor beta chain was identified during a study of T-cell memory formation after mild COVID-19. Study outcomes and limitations: Day 15 to 85 contracting clones showed balanced CD4/CD8; day 15 to 37 expanders favored CD4+. Those CD4+ clones that contracted were mainly in CM and EM (CD8+ ones in EMRA).

MiXCR, run by TCRdb on the 5' RACE reads, gives a single entry per CDR3 protein. The sample yields fewer than 400,000 distinct CDR3 sequences, approximately 13% seen once. This clonotype has more than one count but fewer than ten. Antigen unknown. V was cut by 4 bases and J by 0 bases, with 11 bases left in between. Looked up from germline, CDR1 is SGHNT and CDR2 is YYREEE (reference sequence). CDR3 length: 15 residues. The chain carries TRBV5-4 and TRBJ2-4; maybe TRBD1 (6 bases). This TCR was sampled from a young man who had mild COVID-19 (a few samples of this study predate the infection). Cell type and time point are not known. The material sequenced was PBMCs or a T cell subset sorted from them (not recorded which). As DNA, the CDR3 is TGTGCCAGCAGCCTAACAGGGCGAGCCAAAAACATTCAGTACTTC. Translated: CASSLTGRAKNIQYF.